The 21 T cell receptor beta chains presented below share a single source sample, sequenced in a study of cytomegalovirus exposure and HLA in healthy donors. The PCR ran on 60 Vbeta and 13 Jbeta primers. Profiling relied on immunoSEQ multiplex PCR, and the TCRdb table lists in-frame clones only, not all of them. This table has approximately 73,000 clones, 63% appearing once. The sample comprised PBMCs. The receptors here all came from a man aged 25 to 40 in good health and CMV-seropositive.

The chain is built from TRBV5-1 and TRBJ2-1; TRBD2 might be the D (7 bases). Germline assignment: CDR1 SGHRS and CDR2 YFSETQ. This CDR3 spans 17 amino acids. V shed 0 bases and J shed 4 bases, with 17 bases lying between them. The CDR3 region is CASSLVRGLGFYNEQFF. The CDR3 DNA follows: TGCGCCAGCAGCTTGGTGCGGGGGCTGGGGTTTTACAATGAGCAGTTCTTC.

This CDR3 reads CASRSVAKNIQYF. In DNA form, the CDR3 reads TGTGCCAGCCGGTCCGTAGCCAAAAACATTCAGTACTTC. This rearrangement joins TRBV7-9 to TRBJ2-4; unclear D gene. There are 13 residues in the CDR3. Germline CDR1 SEHNR, CDR2 FQNEAQ (reference sequence). V lost 8 bases, J lost 0 bases, and 8 bases lay in between.

This clone was picked up many times. The genes are TRBV9 and TRBJ1-4, with a possible D match to TRBD1 (5 bases). V was cut by 4 bases and J by 10 bases, with 17 bases left in between. Germline CDR1 and CDR2: SGDLS and YYNGEE. The CDR3 spans 14 residues. CDR3: CASSLSGDRGKLFF. CDR3 DNA: TGTGCCAGCAGCCTATCGGGGGACCGGGGAAAACTGTTTTTT.

J is TRBJ2-2 and V is TRBV11-2, with 9 bases matching TRBD2. The germline gives CDR1 SGHAT, CDR2 FQNNGV. V was pared by 4 bases and J by 5 bases, with 11 bases of the junction left unmatched. The CDR3 loop spans 17 amino acids. CDR3 in amino acids: CASSSRGRGGRTGELFF. The DNA for the CDR3 is TGTGCCAGCAGCTCCCGCGGGCGGGGGGGCAGGACCGGGGAGCTGTTTTTT. Full variable domain (outside the CDR3, taken from reference TRBV11-2 and TRBJ2-2): EAGVAQSPRYKIIEKRQSVAFWCNPISGHATLYWYQQILGQGPKLLIQFQNNGVVDDSQLPKDRFSAERLKGVDSTLKIQPAKLEDSAVYLCASSSRGRGGRTGELFFGEGSRLTVL.

V is TRBV14 and J is TRBJ2-5; 12 bases fit TRBD1. V shed 4 bases, J shed 5 bases, and the junction held 5 bases outside the gene matches. This CDR3 region has 15 residues. Per germline, CDR1 SGHDN and CDR2 FVKESK. The CDR3 loop reads CASSLPGQGAETQYF. The CDR3 DNA follows: TGTGCCAGCAGCCTACCGGGACAGGGGGCTGAGACCCAGTACTTC.

The chain combines TRBV7-9 with TRBJ2-6; 7 positions match TRBD1. V was clipped by 4 bases and J by 0 bases; unmatched bases: 6. CDR3 length: 17 amino acids. Germline V gene lookup returns CDR1 SEHNR and CDR2 FQNEAQ (reference sequence). The CDR3 nucleotides are TGTGCCAGCAGCTCCCTGGGACAGCCCTCTGGGGCCAACGTCCTGACTTTC. This codes for CASSSLGQPSGANVLTF. Full variable domain (remainder filled in from reference TRBV7-9 and TRBJ2-6): DTGVSQNPRHKITKRGQNVTFRCDPISEHNRLYWYRQTLGQGPEFLTYFQNEAQLEKSRLLSDRFSAERPKGSFSTLEIQRTEQGDSAMYLCASSSLGQPSGANVLTFGAGSRLTVL.

The genes are TRBV2 and TRBJ1-2; D is ambiguous. Deletions cut 6 bases from V and 4 bases from J, with 15 bases between. Germline V gives CDR1 SNHLY, CDR2 FYNNEI. The CDR3 totals 14 residues. Written as DNA, the CDR3 is TGTGCCAGCAGAACCGACAAAGAGGGCTATGGCTACACCTTC. It specifies CASRTDKEGYGYTF.

The rearrangement joins TRBV5-4 to TRBJ1-1; the D is unclear. Trimming stripped 3 bases from V and 1 base from J, with 10 bases between. CDR1 is SGHNT and CDR2 is YYREEE in the germline V gene (reference sequence). This CDR3 spans 14 amino acids. The CDR3 nucleotides read TGTGCCAGCAGCTCTAAAACTGAGAACACTGAAGCTTTCTTT. Amino acid sequence: CASSSKTENTEAFF.

The CDR3 reads CASTRSGGSTDTQYF. CDR3 in DNA: TGCGCCAGCACGCGGTCGGGCGGGAGCACAGATACGCAGTATTTT. The chain carries TRBV5-1 and TRBJ2-3; perhaps TRBD2 as D (5 bases). V was shortened by 6 bases and J by 0 bases, with 14 bases between the two germline ends. This CDR3 comprises 15 residues. The germline CDR1 and CDR2 sequences are SGHRS and YFSETQ.

This clone was picked up one time. The rearrangement joins TRBV4-1 to TRBJ2-1; weak D call: TRBD2 (6 bases). CDR1 is MGHRA, CDR2 YSYEKL, per germline. The CDR3 consists of 17 residues. Trimming removed 0 bases at V and 2 bases at J, with 14 bases between. CDR3 in amino acids: CASSQDSSVFTYNEQFF. The CDR3 bases are TGCGCCAGCAGCCAAGATTCTAGCGTCTTTACCTACAATGAGCAGTTCTTC.

The chain combines TRBV11-2 with TRBJ1-2, with 11 bases lining up with TRBD1. J gave up 8 bases and V 5 bases, and 7 bases lay outside the gene matches. In germline, CDR1 is SGHAT, CDR2 FQNNGV. The CDR3 runs to 14 residues. The CDR3 spells CASSPGQGAGGYTF. Here the CDR3 DNA reads TGTGCCAGCAGCCCTGGACAGGGGGCGGGAGGCTACACCTTC.

The chain has TRBV28 and TRBJ1-2; D possibly corresponds to TRBD1 (5 bases). CDR1 and CDR2 (germline): MDHEN, SYDVKM. Trimming left V 7 bases short and J 2 bases short, with 14 bases between. There are 14 residues in the CDR3. The CDR3 loop is CASTLIQANYGYTF. CDR3 coding DNA: TGTGCCAGCACCCTTATACAGGCGAACTATGGCTACACCTTC.

This clone has only a few counts. This chain links TRBV5-4 with TRBJ1-1; D may be TRBD1 (6 bases). The germline V and J ends were trimmed by 3 bases and 3 bases, with 9 bases remaining between them. The CDR3 is 13 residues long. Germline-derived CDR1 and CDR2 are SGHNT and YYREEE (reference sequence). CDR3 protein: CASSSHRDTEAFF. CDR3 sequence (DNA): TGTGCCAGCAGCTCGCACAGGGACACTGAAGCTTTCTTT.

V is TRBV7-9 and J is TRBJ1-2; a weak D match, TRBD1 (5 bases). V was shortened by 3 bases and J by 4 bases, with 12 bases between the two germline ends. Germline assignment: CDR1 SEHNR and CDR2 FQNEAQ (reference sequence). CDR3 length: 14 residues. In DNA, the CDR3 is TGTGCCAGCAGCTTCAACACAGGTGGCTATGGCTACACCTTC. Residues: CASSFNTGGYGYTF. Full variable domain (outside the CDR3, taken from reference TRBV7-9 and TRBJ1-2): DTGVSQNPRHKITKRGQNVTFRCDPISEHNRLYWYRQTLGQGPEFLTYFQNEAQLEKSRLLSDRFSAERPKGSFSTLEIQRTEQGDSAMYLCASSFNTGGYGYTFGSGTRLTVV.

The chain is built from TRBV11-2 and TRBJ2-5, with 9 bases that match TRBD2. J was trimmed by 5 bases and V by 5 bases; bases with no gene match: 12. Germline lookup yields CDR1 SGHAT and CDR2 FQNNGV. The CDR3 spans 16 residues. The CDR3, as DNA: TGTGCCAGCAGCCCCTGGCGGGAGGGACTCTTGGAGACCCAGTACTTC. Protein product: CASSPWREGLLETQYF.

At least ten counts were recorded for this clone. DNA for the CDR3: TGTGCCAGCAGCGATGGACTAGCGGGAACTGGGGCCAACGTCCTGACTTTC. Residues: CASSDGLAGTGANVLTF. V and J are TRBV5-4 and TRBJ2-6; 12 nucleotides align to TRBD2. V shed 4 bases, J shed 2 bases, and the junction held 4 bases outside the gene matches. CDR1 is SGHNT and CDR2 is YYREEE in the germline V gene (reference sequence). The CDR3 extends over 17 amino acids.

This clone occurred once. The chain recombines TRBV7-9 with TRBJ1-2; a weak D match, TRBD1 (6 bases). Germline V gene data show CDR1 as SEHNR and CDR2 as FQNEAQ (reference sequence). The V end was cut by 1 base, the J end by 3 bases, with 12 bases between. CDR3 length: 15 residues. The CDR3 spells CASSLEGGPYYGYTF. For the CDR3, the DNA is TGTGCCAGCAGCTTAGAGGGGGGGCCTTACTATGGCTACACCTTC.

The V call is TRBV28, the J call TRBJ1-5, with TRBD1 as a possible D gene (6 bases). Germline CDR1 is MDHEN and CDR2 is SYDVKM. Trimming removed 5 bases at V and 3 bases at J, with 11 bases between. This CDR3 region has 14 residues. The CDR3 DNA is TGTGCCAGCAGTCCGACAGGATACAATCAGCCCCAGCATTTT. Translating gives CASSPTGYNQPQHF.

The chain joins TRBV5-4 to TRBJ1-2; D gene unclear. This CDR3 is 13 amino acids long. Germline CDR1 is SGHNT and CDR2 is YYREEE (reference sequence). Trimming stripped 0 bases from V and 2 bases from J, with 5 bases between. CDR3 region: CASSLDKNYGYTF. CDR3 bases: TGTGCCAGCAGCTTGGACAAGAACTATGGCTACACCTTC.

This clone was seen a few times. This chain joins TRBV5-4 and TRBJ2-5; 7 bases align to TRBD2. The CDR3 loop spans 14 amino acids. Trimming removed 2 bases from V and 5 bases from J; junction bases left unmatched: 6. Germline V gene data show CDR1 as SGHNT and CDR2 as YYREEE (reference sequence). In DNA form, the CDR3 reads TGTGCCAGCAGCTTCGGCGGGAGAGGGGAGACCCAGTACTTC. It yields the protein CASSFGGRGETQYF.

The chain has TRBV6-6 and TRBJ1-2; 8 bases map to TRBD1. The V segment lost 0 bases and the J segment 7 bases; nucleotides outside the gene matches: 10. From germline, CDR1 is MNHNY and CDR2 SVGAGI (reference sequence). The CDR3 is made up of 16 amino acids. This CDR3 reads CASSYSRASGTGGYTF. CDR3 DNA: TGTGCCAGCAGTTACTCGAGAGCCTCTGGGACAGGTGGCTACACCTTC.